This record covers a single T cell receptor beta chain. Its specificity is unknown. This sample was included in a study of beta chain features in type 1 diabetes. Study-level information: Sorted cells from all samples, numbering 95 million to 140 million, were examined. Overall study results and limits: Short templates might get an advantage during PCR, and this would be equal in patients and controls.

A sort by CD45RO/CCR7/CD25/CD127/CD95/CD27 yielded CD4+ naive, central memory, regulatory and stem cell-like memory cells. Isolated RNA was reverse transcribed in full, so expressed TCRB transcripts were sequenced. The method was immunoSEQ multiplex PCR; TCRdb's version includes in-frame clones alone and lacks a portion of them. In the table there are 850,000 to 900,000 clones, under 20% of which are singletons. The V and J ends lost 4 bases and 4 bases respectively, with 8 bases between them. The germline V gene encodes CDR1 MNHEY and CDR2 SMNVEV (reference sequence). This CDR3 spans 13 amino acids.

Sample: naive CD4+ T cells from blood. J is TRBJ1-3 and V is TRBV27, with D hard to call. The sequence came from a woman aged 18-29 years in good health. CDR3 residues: CASSSKQGNTIYF. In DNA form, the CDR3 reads TGTGCCAGCAGTTCAAAACAGGGAAACACCATATATTTT.